This T cell receptor beta chain is from a study of graft-versus-host responses after intestinal transplantation. Study-wide context: Each recipient received anti-thymocyte globulin induction, then tacrolimus and steroids for approximately 3 years. Notes on the study in general: Circulating GvH clones peaking coincided with falling HvG clones soon after transplant. When patients had graft-donor T cell macrochimerism, their allografts held high graft-versus-host to host-versus-graft clonal ratios.

A remark on this clone: Its antigen is unidentified.

With 4 bases removed from V and 4 bases from J, the gap between germline ends came to 13 bases. Germline lookup yields CDR1 SNHLY and CDR2 FYNNEI. This CDR3 is 14 amino acids long. TCRdb keeps only in-frame clones here, not all; method: immunoSEQ multiplex PCR. This table has 90,000 to 100,000 clones, 91% appearing once. The V call is TRBV2, the J call TRBJ1-2; maybe TRBD1 (6 bases). The origin of this receptor is a human donor who received an intestinal transplant. The specimen comprised unstimulated CD8+ T cells sorted from spleen or lymph node cells, sampled before intestinal transplant. The CDR3 loop reads CASSVVSTGYGYTF. In nucleotides, the CDR3 is TGTGCCAGCAGTGTGGTCTCGACAGGCTATGGCTACACCTTC.